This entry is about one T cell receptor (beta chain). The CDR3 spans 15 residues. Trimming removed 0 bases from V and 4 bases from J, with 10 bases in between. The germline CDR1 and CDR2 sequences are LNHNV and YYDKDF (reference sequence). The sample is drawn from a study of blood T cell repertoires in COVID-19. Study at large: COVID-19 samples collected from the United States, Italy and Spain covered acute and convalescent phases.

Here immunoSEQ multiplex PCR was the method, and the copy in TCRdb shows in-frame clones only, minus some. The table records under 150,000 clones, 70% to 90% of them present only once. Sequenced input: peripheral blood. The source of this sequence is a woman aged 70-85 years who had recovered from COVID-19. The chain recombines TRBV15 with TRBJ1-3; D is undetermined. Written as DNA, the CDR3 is TGTGCCACCAGCAGAGATCCGGGGAGGGGAAACACCATATATTTT. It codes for CATSRDPGRGNTIYF.